Given below is one T cell receptor (beta chain) in context. Its specificity is not known. Compared with germline, one end of the junction differs, possibly owing to a read error. TCR beta CDR3 region amplification was performed from RNA transcripts. The primer set for the first-round RT-PCR of the TCR CDR3 was HTBI. Each CDR3 protein gets one entry after TCRdb re-called the multiplex PCR reads with MiXCR. The table lists about 25,000 distinct CDR3 sequences, approximately 54% of them singletons. This specimen belongs to a study of T cells in Graves' hyperthyroidism and ophthalmopathy. General study points: Expanded thyroid clonotypes (above 0.001) were mostly also found in blood. From stable hyperthyroidism, ophthalmopathy was separated by a 13 V-J model.

The CDR3 has 14 residues. Germline V gene sequence: CDR1 SGHVS, CDR2 FNYEAQ. The chain joins TRBV7-6 to TRBJ1-3; D not certain. Sequenced input: blood. This receptor was obtained from a woman in her thirties or forties with Graves' hyperthyroidism that later progressed to Graves' ophthalmopathy. Here the CDR3 DNA reads TGTGCCGGCAGCTTATACGACTCTGGAAACACCATATATTTT. This gives the protein CAGSLYDSGNTIYF.